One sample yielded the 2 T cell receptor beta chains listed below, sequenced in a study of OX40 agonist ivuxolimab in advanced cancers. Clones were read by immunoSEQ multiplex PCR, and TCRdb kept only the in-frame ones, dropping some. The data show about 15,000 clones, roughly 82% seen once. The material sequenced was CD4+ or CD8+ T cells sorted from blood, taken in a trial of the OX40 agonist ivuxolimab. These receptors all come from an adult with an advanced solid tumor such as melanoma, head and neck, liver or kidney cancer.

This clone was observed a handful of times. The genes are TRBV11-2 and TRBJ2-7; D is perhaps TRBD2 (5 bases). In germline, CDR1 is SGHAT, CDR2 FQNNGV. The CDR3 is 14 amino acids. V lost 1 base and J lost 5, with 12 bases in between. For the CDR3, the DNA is TGTGCCAGCAGCTTAGCGGGAAATCGGCACGAGCAGTACTTC. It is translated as CASSLAGNRHEQYF.

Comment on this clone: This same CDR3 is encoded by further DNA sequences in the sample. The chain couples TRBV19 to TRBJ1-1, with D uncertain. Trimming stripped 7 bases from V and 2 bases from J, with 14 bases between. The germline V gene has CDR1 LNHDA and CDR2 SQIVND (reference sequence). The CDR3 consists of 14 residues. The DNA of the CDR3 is TGTGCCAGTACCATATCTACAGTTAACACTGAAGCTTTCTTT. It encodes CASTISTVNTEAFF. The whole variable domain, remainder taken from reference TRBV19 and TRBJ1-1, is DGGITQSPKYLFRKEGQNVTLSCEQNLNHDAMYWYRQDPGQGLRLIYYSQIVNDFQKGDIAEGYSVSREKKESFPLTVTSAQKNPTAFYLCASTISTVNTEAFFGQGTRLTVV.